This TCR beta chain derives from a study of Ad26.COV2.S vaccination and SARS-CoV-2 variants. Study background: Intramuscularly, Ad26.COV2.S was given either once or twice, 56 days apart.

Produced via immunoSEQ multiplex PCR; TCRdb's table is partial and in-frame only. The sample contains about 330,000 clones, approximately 87% of which appear only once. The count of this clone is one. Sample treatment: approximately 18 received Ad26.COV2.S at low or high dose, single or two shots; about 5 received placebo; per-sample allocation not given. Each sample was drawn 63 days after the first injection (of vaccine or placebo). The vaccine delivered Wuhan-strain SARS-CoV-2 spike through an Ad26 vector. The CDR3 consists of 16 residues. Germline V gene lookup returns CDR1 MGHRA and CDR2 YSYEKL. With V trimmed by 3 bases and J by 2 bases, 7 bases remained unmatched.

This sample comprised peripheral blood, obtained in a trial of Ad26.COV2.S vaccine versus placebo. J is TRBJ1-5 and V is TRBV4-1, with 7 bases lining up with TRBD1. The source is a person between 18 and 65 years old who received the Ad26.COV2.S COVID-19 vaccine or a placebo. CDR3 bases: TGCGCCAGCAGCCACACAGGGGAAGGAGGCAATCAGCCCCAGCATTTT. Protein product: CASSHTGEGGNQPQHF.